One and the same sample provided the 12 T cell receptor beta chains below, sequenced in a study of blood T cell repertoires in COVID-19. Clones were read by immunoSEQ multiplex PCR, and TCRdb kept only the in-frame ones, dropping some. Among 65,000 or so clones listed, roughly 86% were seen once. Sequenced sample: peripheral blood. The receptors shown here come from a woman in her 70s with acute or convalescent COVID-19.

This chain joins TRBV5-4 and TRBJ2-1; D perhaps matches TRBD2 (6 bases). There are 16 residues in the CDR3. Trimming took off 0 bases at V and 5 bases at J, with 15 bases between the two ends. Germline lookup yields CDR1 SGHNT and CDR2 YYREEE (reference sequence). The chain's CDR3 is CASSLGAAGDNNEQFF. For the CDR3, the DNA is TGTGCCAGCAGCTTGGGGGCAGCGGGCGATAACAATGAGCAGTTCTTC.

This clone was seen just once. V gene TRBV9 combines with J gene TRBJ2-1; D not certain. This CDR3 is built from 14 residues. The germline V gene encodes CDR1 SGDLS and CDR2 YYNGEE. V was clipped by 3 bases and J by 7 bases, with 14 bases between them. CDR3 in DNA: TGTGCCAGCAGCGGCTCCCCTTCTCTAAATGAGCAGTTCTTC. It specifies CASSGSPSLNEQFF.

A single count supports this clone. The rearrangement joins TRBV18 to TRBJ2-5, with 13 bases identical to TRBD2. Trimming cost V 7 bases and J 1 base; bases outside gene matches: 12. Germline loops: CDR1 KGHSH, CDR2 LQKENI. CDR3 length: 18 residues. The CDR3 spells CASYLGLAGPGVQETQYF. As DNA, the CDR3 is TGTGCCAGCTACTTGGGACTAGCGGGGCCGGGGGTCCAAGAGACCCAGTACTTC.

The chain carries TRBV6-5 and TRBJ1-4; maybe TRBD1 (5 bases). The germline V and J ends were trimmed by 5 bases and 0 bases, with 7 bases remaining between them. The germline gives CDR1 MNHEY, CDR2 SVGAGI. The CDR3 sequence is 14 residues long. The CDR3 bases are TGTGCCAGCAGTACAGGAGCAACTAATGAAAAACTGTTTTTT. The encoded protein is CASSTGATNEKLFF.

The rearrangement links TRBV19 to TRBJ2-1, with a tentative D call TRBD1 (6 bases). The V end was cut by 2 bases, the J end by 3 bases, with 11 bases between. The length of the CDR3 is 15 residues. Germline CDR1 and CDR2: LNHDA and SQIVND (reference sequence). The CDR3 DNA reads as TGTGCCAGTAGTATAAGTACAGGGCTCTACAATGAGCAGTTCTTC. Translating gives CASSISTGLYNEQFF.

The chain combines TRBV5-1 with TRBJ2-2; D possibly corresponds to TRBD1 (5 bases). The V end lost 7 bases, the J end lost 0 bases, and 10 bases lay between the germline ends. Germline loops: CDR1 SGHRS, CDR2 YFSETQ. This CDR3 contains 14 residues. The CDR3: CASGRGPNTGELFF. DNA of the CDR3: TGCGCCAGCGGAAGGGGCCCGAACACCGGGGAGCTGTTTTTT. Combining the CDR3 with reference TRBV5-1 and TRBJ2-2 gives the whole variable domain KAGVTQTPRYLIKTRGQQVTLSCSPISGHRSVSWYQQTPGQGLQFLFEYFSETQRNKGNFPGRFSGRQFSNSRSEMNVSTLELGDSALYLCASGRGPNTGELFFGEGSRLTVL.

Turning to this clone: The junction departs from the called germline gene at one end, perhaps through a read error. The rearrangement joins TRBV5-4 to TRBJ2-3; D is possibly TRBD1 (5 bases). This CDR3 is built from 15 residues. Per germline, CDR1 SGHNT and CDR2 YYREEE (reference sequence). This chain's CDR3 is CASTLGPGITDTQYF. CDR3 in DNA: TGTGCCAGCACCTTGGGGCCAGGGATCACAGATACGCAGTATTTT.

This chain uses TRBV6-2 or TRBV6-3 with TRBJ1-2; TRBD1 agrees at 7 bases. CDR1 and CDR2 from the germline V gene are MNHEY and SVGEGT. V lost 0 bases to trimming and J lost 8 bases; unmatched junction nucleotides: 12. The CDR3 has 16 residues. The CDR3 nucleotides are TGTGCCAGCAGTTACTCCTGGGACAGCCAATTATACGGCTACACCTTC. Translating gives CASSYSWDSQLYGYTF.

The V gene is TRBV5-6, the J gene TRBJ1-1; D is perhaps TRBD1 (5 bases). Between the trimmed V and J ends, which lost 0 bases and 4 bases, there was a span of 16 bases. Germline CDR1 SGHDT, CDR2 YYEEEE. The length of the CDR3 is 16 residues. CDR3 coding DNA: TGTGCCAGCAGCTTGGAGGGGCGGATAAAAAGCACTGAAGCTTTCTTT. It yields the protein CASSLEGRIKSTEAFF.

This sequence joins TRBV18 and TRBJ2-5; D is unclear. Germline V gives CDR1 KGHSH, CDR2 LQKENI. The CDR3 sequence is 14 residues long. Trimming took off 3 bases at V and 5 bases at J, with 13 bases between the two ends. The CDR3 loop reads CASSPTGAGETQYF. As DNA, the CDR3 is TGTGCCAGCTCACCGACCGGAGCCGGGGAGACCCAGTACTTC.

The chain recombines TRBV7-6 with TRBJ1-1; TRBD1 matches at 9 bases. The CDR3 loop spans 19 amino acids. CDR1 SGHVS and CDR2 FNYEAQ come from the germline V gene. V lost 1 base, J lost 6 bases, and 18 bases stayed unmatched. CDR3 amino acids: CASSLEVPTGQGSGSEAFF. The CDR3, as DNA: TGTGCCAGCAGCTTAGAGGTACCTACCGGACAGGGGTCTGGATCTGAAGCTTTCTTT.

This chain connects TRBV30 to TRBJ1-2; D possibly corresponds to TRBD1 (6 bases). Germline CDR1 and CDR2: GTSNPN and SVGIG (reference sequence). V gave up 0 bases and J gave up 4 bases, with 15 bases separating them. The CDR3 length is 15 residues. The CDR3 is CAWSVGRGGLYGYTF. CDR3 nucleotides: TGTGCCTGGAGTGTTGGGAGGGGGGGACTCTATGGCTACACCTTC.